The clone carrying this T cell receptor (beta chain) was seen a few times. The record originates from a study of human T cells and chemical hapten exposure. The time point is: patch test 3, about 24 weeks after DPC sensitization. Stated treatment: therapeutic diphenylcyclopropenone sensitization with weekly scalp DPC. In TCRdb, the RACE reads were re-called with MiXCR into one record per CDR3 protein. This sample has more than 95,000 distinct CDR3 sequences, with under 40% found just once. The trim removed 7 bases at V and 3 bases at J, leaving 3 bases unmatched. Germline V gene sequence: CDR1 MNHEY, CDR2 SVGEGT. The CDR3 is 14 amino acids.

Material: whole blood, obtained in connection with sensitization to the hapten diphenylcyclopropenone (DPC). This clonotype was obtained from a man in his forties with alopecia areata. Some clones in this sample may be carry-over from other donors' samples. This rearrangement joins TRBV6-2 or TRBV6-3 to TRBJ2-3; 11 positions agree with TRBD2. In nucleotides, the CDR3 is TGTGCCAGCATTGGGACTAGCGGTACAGATACGCAGTATTTT. Protein sequence: CASIGTSGTDTQYF.